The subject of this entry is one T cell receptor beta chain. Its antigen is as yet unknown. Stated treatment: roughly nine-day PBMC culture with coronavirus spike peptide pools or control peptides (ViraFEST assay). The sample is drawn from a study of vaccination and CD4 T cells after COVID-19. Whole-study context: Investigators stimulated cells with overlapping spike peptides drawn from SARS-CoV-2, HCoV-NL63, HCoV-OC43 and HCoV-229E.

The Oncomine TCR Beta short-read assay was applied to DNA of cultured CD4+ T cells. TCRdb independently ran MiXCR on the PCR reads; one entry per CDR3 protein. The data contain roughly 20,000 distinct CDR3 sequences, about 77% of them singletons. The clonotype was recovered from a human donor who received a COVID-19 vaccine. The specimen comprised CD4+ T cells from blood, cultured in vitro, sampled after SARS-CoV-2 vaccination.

CDR3 protein: CASSSRQARSEAFF. CDR3 sequence (DNA): TGTGCCAGCAGTTCCCGACAGGCGAGGTCTGAAGCTTTCTTT. The chain has TRBV27 and TRBJ1-1; D may be TRBD1 (6 bases). The length of the CDR3 is 14 residues. Germline CDR1 MNHEY, CDR2 SMNVEV (reference sequence). With 4 bases removed from V and 6 bases from J, the gap between germline ends came to 15 bases.